This T cell receptor beta chain is drawn from a study of shared clonotypes between healthy human individuals. The CDR3 sequence is 15 residues long. From germline, CDR1 is GTSNPN and CDR2 SVGIG (reference sequence). V gave up 1 base and J gave up 0 bases, with 9 bases separating them. TCRdb's copy holds only in-frame clones and misses some; the assay was immunoSEQ multiplex PCR. The sample holds about 1 million clones, about 70% seen once. The sequencing sample was made of memory CD4+ T cells sorted from blood. Documented subset: CD45RA-negative fraction. The sequence derives from a man younger than 35 in good health. The chain is built from TRBV30 and TRBJ2-2; D is undetermined. CDR3 DNA: TGTGCCTGGAGTGGTGGGCCAACGAACACCGGGGAGCTGTTTTTT. This gives the protein CAWSGGPTNTGELFF.